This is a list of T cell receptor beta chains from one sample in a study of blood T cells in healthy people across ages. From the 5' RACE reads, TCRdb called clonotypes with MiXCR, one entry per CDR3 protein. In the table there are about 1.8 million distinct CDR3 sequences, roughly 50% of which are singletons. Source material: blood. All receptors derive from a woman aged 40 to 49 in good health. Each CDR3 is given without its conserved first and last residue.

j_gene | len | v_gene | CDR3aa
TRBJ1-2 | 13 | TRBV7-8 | ASSSKRTGQLGYT
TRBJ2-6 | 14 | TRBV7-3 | ASSLKLASGANVLT
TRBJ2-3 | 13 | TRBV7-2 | ASSFRTSGTDTQY
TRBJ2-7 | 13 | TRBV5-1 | ASSLELAGNYEQY
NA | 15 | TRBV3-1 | ASSQDLGGWAKNIQY
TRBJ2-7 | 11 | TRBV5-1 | ASRSTGSGEQY
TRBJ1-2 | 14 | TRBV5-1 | ASSLETTGWNYGYT
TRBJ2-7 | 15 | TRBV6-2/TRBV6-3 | ASSPLYRNRFSYEQY
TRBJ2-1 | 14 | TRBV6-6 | ASSAPRGGKVNEQF
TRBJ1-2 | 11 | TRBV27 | ASRTQGFGGYT
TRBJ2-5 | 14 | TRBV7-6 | ASSPSPGTAFETQY
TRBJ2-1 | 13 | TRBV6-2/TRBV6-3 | ATKKGAADHNEQF
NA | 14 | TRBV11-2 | ASSLGMAGGFYEQY
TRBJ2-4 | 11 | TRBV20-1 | SATVLAKNIQY
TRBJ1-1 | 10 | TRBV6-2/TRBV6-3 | ASSYKTAEAF
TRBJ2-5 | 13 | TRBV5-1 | ASSFNAGTEETQY
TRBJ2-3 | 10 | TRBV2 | ASGREGPTQY
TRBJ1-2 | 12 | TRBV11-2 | ASSFPGQWDGYT
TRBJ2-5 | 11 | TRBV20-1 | SARSEGPETQY
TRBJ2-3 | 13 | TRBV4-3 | ASAGTSGGPDTQY
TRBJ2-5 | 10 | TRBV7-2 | ASGHERETQY
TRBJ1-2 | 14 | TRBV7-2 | ASSLALFDSFYGYT
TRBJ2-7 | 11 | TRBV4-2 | ASSQGGGSEQY
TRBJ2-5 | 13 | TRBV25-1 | ASSPAKGGLETQY
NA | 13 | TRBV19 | ASSLPGQGWNEQY
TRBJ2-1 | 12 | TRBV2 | ASSVDGPVNEQF
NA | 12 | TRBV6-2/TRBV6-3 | ASSYRGVQETQF
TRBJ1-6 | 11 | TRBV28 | ASVTGALAPLH
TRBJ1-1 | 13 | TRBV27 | ASSLFGDMNTEAF
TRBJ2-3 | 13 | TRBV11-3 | ASSASGEDTDTQY
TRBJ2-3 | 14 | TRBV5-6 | ASSSEGWGLTDTQY
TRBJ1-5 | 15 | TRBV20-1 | SARGGQGTYSNQPQH
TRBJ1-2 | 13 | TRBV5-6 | ASTWNGQGNYGYT
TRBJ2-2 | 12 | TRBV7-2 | ASSEGQVTGELF
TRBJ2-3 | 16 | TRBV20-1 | SAPVSGSGALSTDTQY
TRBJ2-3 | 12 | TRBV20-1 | SANSGGAADTQY
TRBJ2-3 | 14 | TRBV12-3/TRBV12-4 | ASSLQAGVGTDTQY
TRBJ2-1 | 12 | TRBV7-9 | ASSFILPGEEQF
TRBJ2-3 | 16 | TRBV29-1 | SVEDFGGTSGGTDTQY
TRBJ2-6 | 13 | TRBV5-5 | ASTRSGVGANVLT
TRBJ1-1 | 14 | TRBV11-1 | ASSARDSLTGTEAF
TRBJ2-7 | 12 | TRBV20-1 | SARGDRDPSEQY
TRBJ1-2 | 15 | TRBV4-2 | ASSQGTGLAANYGYT
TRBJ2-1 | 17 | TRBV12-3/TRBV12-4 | ASSFFVRRGQTLYNEQF
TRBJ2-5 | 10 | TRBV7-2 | ASSLTAPGWY
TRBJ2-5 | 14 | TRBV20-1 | SARDTQTGIQETQY
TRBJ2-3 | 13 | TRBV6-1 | ASNRDRAFVDTQY
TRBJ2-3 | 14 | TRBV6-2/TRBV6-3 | ASSHSTSGSTDTQY
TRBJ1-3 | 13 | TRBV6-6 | ASSYSRDSGNTIY
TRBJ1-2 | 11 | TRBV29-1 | SVEGGLNYGYT
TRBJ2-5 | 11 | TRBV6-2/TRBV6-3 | ASSQTGKETQY
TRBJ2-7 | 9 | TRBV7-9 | ANQSSYEQY
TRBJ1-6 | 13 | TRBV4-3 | ASSHVGRGPSPLH
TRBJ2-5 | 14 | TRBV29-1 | SVEEWVLAVQETQY
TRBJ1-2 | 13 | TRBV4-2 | ASSLQGAINYGYT
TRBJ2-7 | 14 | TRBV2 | ASSELRGGSTYEQY
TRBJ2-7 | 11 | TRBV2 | AIKDQGWVEQY